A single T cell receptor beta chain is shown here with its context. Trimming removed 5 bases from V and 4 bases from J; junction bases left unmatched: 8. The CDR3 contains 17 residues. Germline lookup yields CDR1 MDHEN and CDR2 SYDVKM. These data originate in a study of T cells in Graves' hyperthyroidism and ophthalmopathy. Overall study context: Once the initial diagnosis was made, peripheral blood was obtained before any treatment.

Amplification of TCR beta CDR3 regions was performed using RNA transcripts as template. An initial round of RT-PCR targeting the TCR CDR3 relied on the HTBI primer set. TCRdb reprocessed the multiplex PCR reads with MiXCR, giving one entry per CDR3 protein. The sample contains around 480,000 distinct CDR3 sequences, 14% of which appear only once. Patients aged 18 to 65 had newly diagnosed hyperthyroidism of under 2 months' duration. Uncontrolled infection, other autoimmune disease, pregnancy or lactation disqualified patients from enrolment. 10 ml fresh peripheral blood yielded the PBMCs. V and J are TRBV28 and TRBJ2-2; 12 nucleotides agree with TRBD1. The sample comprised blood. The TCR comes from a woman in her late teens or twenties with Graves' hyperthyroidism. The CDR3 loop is CASSESGTGGVTGELFF. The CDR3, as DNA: TGTGCCAGCAGTGAATCCGGGACAGGGGGCGTCACCGGGGAGCTGTTTTTT.